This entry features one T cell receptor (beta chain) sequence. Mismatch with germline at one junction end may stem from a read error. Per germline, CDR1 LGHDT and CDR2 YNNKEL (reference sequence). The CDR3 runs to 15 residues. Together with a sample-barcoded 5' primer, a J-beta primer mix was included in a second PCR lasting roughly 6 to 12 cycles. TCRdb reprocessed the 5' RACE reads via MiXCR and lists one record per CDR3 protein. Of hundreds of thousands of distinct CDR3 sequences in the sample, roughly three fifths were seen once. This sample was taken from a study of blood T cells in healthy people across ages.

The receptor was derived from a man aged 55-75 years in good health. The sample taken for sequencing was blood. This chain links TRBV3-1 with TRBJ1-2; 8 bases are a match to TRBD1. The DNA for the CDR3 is TGTGCCAGCAGCCACCGACAGGGGTTAAACTGTGGCTACACCTTC. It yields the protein CASSHRQGLNCGYTF.